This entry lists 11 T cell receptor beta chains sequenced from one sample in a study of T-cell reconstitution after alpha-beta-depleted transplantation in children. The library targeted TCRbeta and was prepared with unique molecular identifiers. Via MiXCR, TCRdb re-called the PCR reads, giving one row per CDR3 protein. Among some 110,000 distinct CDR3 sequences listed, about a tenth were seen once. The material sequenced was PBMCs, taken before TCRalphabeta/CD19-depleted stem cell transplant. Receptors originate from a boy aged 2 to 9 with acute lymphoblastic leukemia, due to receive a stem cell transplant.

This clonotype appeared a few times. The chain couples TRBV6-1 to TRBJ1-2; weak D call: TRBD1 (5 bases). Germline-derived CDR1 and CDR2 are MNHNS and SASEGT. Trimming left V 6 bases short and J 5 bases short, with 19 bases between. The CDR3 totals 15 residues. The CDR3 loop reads CASSPDSASLYGYTF. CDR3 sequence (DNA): TGTGCCAGCAGCCCCGACAGTGCCTCCCTTTATGGCTACACCTTC.

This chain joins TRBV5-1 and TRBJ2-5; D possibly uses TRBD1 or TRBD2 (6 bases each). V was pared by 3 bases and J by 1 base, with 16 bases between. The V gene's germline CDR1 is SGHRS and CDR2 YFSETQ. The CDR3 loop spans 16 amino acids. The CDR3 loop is CASSSTQGGLQETQYF. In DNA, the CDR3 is TGCGCCAGCAGCTCCACCCAAGGGGGACTCCAAGAGACCCAGTACTTC.

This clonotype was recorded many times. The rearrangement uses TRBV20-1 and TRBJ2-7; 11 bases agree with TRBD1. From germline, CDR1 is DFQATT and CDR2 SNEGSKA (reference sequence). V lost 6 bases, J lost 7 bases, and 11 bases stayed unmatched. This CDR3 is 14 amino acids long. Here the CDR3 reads CSALLPGQGGEQYF. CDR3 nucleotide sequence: TGCAGTGCCCTTCTACCGGGACAGGGGGGTGAGCAGTACTTC.

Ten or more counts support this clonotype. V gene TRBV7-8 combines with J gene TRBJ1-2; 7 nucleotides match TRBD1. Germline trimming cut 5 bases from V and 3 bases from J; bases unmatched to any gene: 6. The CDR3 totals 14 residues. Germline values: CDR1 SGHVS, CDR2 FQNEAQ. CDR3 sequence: CASSKEGADYGYTF. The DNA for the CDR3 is TGTGCCAGCAGCAAGGAGGGGGCGGACTATGGCTACACCTTC. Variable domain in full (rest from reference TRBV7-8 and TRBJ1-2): GAGVSQSPRYKVAKRGQDVALRCDPISGHVSLFWYQQALGQGPEFLTYFQNEAQLDKSGLPSDRFFAERPEGSVSTLKIQRTQQEDSAVYLCASSKEGADYGYTFGSGTRLTVV.

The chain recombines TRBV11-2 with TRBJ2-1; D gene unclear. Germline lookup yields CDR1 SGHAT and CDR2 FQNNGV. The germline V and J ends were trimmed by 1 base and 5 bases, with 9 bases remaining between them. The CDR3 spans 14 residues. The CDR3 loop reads CASSLGSGNNEQFF. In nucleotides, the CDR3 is TGTGCCAGCAGCTTAGGGTCCGGAAACAATGAGCAGTTCTTC.

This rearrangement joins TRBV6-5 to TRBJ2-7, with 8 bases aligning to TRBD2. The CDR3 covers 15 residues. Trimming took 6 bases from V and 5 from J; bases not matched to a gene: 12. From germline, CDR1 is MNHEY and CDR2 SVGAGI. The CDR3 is CASSLAGTSFDEQYF. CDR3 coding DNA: TGTGCCAGCAGCCTGGCCGGGACTAGTTTCGACGAGCAGTACTTC.

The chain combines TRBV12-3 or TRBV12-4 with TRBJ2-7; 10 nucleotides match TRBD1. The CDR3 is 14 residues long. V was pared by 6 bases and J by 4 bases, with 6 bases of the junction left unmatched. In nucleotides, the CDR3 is TGTGCCAGCAGGAGGGGACAGGGGCCGTACGAGCAGTACTTC. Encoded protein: CASRRGQGPYEQYF.

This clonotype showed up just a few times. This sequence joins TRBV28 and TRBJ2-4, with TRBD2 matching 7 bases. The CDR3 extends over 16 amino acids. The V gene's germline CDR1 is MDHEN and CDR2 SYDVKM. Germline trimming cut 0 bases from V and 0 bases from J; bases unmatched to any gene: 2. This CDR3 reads CASSLWASGAKNIQYF. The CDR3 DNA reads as TGTGCCAGCAGTTTATGGGCTAGCGGAGCCAAAAACATTCAGTACTTC.

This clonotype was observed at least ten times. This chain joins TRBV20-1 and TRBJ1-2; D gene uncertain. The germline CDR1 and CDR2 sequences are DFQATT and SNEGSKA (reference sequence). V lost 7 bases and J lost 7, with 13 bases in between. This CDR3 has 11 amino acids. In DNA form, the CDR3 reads TGCAGTGTATATCGGCTGAGTGGCTACACCTTC. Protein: CSVYRLSGYTF.

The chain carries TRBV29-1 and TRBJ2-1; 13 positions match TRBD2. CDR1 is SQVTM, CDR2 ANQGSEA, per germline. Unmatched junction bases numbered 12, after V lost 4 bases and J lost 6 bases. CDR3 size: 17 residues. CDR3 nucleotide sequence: TGCAGCGTTGGCCGGACTAGCGGGAGTGATATCATCAATGAGCAGTTCTTC. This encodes CSVGRTSGSDIINEQFF.

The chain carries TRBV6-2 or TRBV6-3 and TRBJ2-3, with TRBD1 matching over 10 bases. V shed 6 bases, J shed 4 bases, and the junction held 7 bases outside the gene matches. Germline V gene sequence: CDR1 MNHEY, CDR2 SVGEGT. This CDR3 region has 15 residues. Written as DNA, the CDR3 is TGTGCCAGCAGAGCACCGGGACAGGGGTCAGATACGCAGTATTTT. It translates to CASRAPGQGSDTQYF.